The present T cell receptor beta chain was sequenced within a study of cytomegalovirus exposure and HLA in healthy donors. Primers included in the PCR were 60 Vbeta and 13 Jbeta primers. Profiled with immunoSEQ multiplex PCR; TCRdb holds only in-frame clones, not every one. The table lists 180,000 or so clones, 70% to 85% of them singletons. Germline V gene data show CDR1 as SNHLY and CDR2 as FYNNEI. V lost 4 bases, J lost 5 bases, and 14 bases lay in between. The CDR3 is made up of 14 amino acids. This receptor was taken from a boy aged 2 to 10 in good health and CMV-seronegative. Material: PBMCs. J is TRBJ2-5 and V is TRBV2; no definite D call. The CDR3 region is CASSGITGHETQYF. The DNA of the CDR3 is TGTGCCAGCAGTGGTATTACGGGTCACGAGACCCAGTACTTC. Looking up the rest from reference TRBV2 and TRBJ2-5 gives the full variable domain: EPEVTQTPSHQVTQMGQEVILRCVPISNHLYFYWYRQILGQKVEFLVSFYNNEISEKSEIFDDQFSVERPDGSNFTLKIRSTKLEDSAMYFCASSGITGHETQYFGPGTRLLVL.